The table lists the clone carrying this T cell receptor beta chain with many counts. TCRdb re-clonotyped the PCR reads through MiXCR. The table has roughly 30,000 clones, approximately 31% seen once. The sample is drawn from a study of metastatic and nonmetastatic thyroid tumors. On the study more broadly: Where malignant and benign thyroid patients were concerned, repertoires were compared across blood and tumor or nodule tissue.

This CDR3 comprises 12 residues. Germline assignment: CDR1 LNHDA and CDR2 SQIVND (reference sequence). V lost 5 bases and J lost 7, with 8 bases in between. Thyroid surgery had not been preceded by any treatment in any patient. This clonotype was obtained from a female donor with papillary thyroid cancer or a benign thyroid nodule (not recorded which). Some clones in this sample may be carry-over from other donors' samples. J is TRBJ2-2 and V is TRBV19; D call uncertain. Sequenced: blood. The CDR3 spells CASSLVGGELFF. CDR3 DNA: TGTGCCAGTAGTTTAGTAGGCGGGGAGCTGTTTTTT.